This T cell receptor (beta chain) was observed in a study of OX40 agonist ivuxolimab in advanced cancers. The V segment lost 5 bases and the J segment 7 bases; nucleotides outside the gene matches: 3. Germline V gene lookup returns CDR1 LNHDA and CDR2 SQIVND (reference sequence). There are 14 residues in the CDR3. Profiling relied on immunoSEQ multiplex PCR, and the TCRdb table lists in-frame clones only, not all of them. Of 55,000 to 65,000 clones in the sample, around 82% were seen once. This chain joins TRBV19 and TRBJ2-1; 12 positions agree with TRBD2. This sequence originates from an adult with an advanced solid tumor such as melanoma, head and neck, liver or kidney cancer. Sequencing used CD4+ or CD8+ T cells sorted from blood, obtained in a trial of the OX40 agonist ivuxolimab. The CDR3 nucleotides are TGTGCCAGTAGTCTTGGGACTAGCGGGAATGAGCAGTTCTTC. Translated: CASSLGTSGNEQFF.